This T cell receptor (beta chain) comes out of a study of blood T cell repertoires in COVID-19. Overall study: The United States, Italy and Spain supplied acute and convalescent COVID-19 samples. Sources were T cells, B-cell-depleted T cells, or PBMCs; the material itself was cDNA or gDNA.

As originally analysed: Reference gene primer amplification gave nucleated cell count estimates. Some clones are missing from TCRdb's copy, which holds only in-frame ones; the method was immunoSEQ multiplex PCR. From that table come the V and J calls and clone size; the DNA was used to work out D and trimming. The sample yields about 120,000 clones, around nine tenths seen once. J lost 5 bases, V lost 1 base, and 9 bases had no gene match. CDR1 is SGHVS and CDR2 is FNYEAQ in the germline V gene. The CDR3 length is 16 residues. The receptor comes from a woman in her forties or fifties with acute or convalescent COVID-19. Source material: peripheral blood. This chain uses TRBV7-6 with TRBJ1-1, with 8 nucleotides matching TRBD1. The CDR3 nucleotides are TGTGCCAGCAGCTTAGATGGCAGGGGGCGCCGGACTGAAGCTTTCTTT. Amino acids: CASSLDGRGRRTEAFF.